This T cell receptor (beta chain) was sequenced in a study of T cell repertoires in cytomegalovirus infection. From the reads, TCRdb called clonotypes with MiXCR, one entry per CDR3 protein. Of roughly 600,000 distinct CDR3 sequences in the sample, 24% were seen once. This clonotype was recorded at least ten times. The target antigen is unknown. Study observations and caveats: Based on cumulative public TCR beta family frequency, carriers of CMV plus the relevant HLA were identified. HLA-C-restricted CMV-specific TCR beta clonotypes were dominant in the ex vivo response.

The sample consisted of CD8+ T cells from PBMCs. The sequence was collected from a human donor in good health (CMV status not recorded). Some clones in this sample may be carry-over from other donors' samples.

This chain's CDR3 is CASSFGHQTSGGDEQFF. CDR3 coding DNA: TGTGCCAGCAGCTTCGGACATCAGACTAGCGGGGGGGATGAGCAGTTCTTC. This chain connects TRBV7-9 to TRBJ2-1, with 14 bases matching TRBD2. Unmatched junction bases numbered 9, after V lost 3 bases and J lost 8 bases. Germline V gene lookup returns CDR1 SEHNR and CDR2 FQNEAQ (reference sequence). This CDR3 contains 17 residues.